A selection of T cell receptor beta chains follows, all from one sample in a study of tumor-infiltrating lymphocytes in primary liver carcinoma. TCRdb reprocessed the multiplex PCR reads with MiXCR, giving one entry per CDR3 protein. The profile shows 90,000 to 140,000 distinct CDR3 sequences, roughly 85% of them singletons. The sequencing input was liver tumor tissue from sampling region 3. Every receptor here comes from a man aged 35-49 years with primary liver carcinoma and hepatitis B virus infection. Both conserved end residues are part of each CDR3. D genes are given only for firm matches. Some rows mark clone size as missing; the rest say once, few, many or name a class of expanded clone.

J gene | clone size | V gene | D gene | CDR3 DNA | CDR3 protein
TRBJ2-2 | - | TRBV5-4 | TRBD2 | TGTGCCAGCAGTGATCCGGGACTAGCGGGTTACGCGAACACAGGGGAACTGTTTTTT | CASSDPGLAGYANTGELFF
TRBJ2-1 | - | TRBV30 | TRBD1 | TGTGCCTGGGGAGACAGGGCATCCTACAATGAGCTGTTCTTC | CAWGDRASYNELFF
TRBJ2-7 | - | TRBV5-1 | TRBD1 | TGCGCCAGCAGCTCCTCCTCCGGGACAGGGGCGGGGGAGCAGTACTTC | CASSSSSGTGAGEQYF
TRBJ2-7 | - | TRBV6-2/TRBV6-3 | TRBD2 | TGTGCCAGCTGCTCAGGGAGGGACTACGAACAGTACTTC | CASCSGRDYEQYF
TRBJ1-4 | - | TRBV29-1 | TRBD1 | TGCAGCGTCATCAGGACAGGGAATGAAAAACTGTTTTTT | CSVIRTGNEKLFF
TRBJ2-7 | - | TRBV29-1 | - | TGTAGCGTACTCCCTTCCAGGGTCAAGTCGTACGAGCAGTACTTC | CSVLPSRVKSYEQYF
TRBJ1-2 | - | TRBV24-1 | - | TGTGCCACTAGTAATGGGTTTGGCTACACCTTC | CATSNGFGYTF
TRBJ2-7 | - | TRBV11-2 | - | TGTACCAACAGCTCCGGACGACTTTATGCGCGCGAGCAATACTTC | CTNSSGRLYAREQYF
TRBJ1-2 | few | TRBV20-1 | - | TGCAGTGCTAGTGAGGACAGTGGCTATGGCTACACCTTC | CSASEDSGYGYTF
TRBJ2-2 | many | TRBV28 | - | TGTGCCAGCATTACGCGGAGAGGGGAGCTGTTTTTT | CASITRRGELFF
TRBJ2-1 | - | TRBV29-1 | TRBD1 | TGCAGCGACCTCCTGGGACAGGGAAGCTCCTACAATGAGCAGTTTTTC | CSDLLGQGSSYNEQFF
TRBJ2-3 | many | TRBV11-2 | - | TGTGCCAGCAGCTCCCGCACAGATACGCAGTATTTT | CASSSRTDTQYF
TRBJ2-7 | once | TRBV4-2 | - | TGTGCCAGCGGTCATGCATGGCGCGGATCCTACGAGCAGTACTTC | CASGHAWRGSYEQYF
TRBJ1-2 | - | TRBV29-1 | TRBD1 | TGCAGCCTCCTCCCTGACAGGGACATGAATGACTACACCTTC | CSLLPDRDMNDYTF
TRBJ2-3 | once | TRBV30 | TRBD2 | TGTGCCTCCGGCCTCACGGGAGGCACAGATGTGCAGTATTTT | CASGLTGGTDVQYF
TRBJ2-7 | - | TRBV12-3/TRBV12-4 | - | TGTGCCAGCAGTTCAACCCTTAGTGCTACCTACAAGCAGTACTTC | CASSSTLSATYKQYF
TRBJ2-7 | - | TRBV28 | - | TGTGCCAACACTCTCGGAGAGGGGCAATACGAGCAGTATTTC | CANTLGEGQYEQYF
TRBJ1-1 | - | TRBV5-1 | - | TGCGCAAGCAGCGAATTAGGGGTTAGGAACACTGAAGCTTTCTTT | CASSELGVRNTEAFF
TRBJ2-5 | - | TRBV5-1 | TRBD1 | TGCGCCAGCAGCTTACCAGGGGGCGAAGGAGAGACCCAGAGCTTC | CASSLPGGEGETQSF
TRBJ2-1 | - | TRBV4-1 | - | TGCGCCAGCAACCAAGATCCCACAAGGCTGTACAATGAGCAGTTCTTC | CASNQDPTRLYNEQFF
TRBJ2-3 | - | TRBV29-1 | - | - | CSVPGENYDYTFGSGTSTNTQYF
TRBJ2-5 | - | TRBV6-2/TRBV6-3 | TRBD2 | TGTACCAGCAGTCAATTTGGACTAGCGGAAGAGACCCAGTACTTC | CTSSQFGLAEETQYF